The TCR beta chain under discussion was sequenced for a study of shared clonotypes between healthy human individuals. Whole-study results and caveats: Sharing across four donors was highest in naive CD4 (roughly 5%) and lowest in memory CD8 (approximately 0.4%).

Germline V gives CDR1 MDHEN, CDR2 SYDVKM. The CDR3 has 15 residues. V was trimmed by 6 bases and J by 2 bases, leaving 14 bases between them. Naive CD45RA+ and memory CD45RA-negative subsets were split from CD4+ cells. On this clone itself: Its antigen is as yet unknown.

The sorted-subset replicate PCRs were given approximately 190 ng DNA, which is 25,000 to 35,000 T cell genomes. The repertoire was sequenced with immunoSEQ multiplex PCR; TCRdb's copy has only in-frame clones and lacks some. This repertoire shows hundreds of thousands of clones, less than 80% found once; its top ten account for about 1.8%. The sequence was obtained from a woman aged 25-40 years in good health. V and J are TRBV28 and TRBJ1-5, with D maybe TRBD1 (5 bases). The material sequenced was memory CD4+ T cells sorted from blood. Documented subset: CD45RA-negative fraction. The CDR3 DNA reads TGTGCCAGCAGACCCCAGGGTCGCCGCAATCAGCCCCAGCATTTT. This gives the protein CASRPQGRRNQPQHF.